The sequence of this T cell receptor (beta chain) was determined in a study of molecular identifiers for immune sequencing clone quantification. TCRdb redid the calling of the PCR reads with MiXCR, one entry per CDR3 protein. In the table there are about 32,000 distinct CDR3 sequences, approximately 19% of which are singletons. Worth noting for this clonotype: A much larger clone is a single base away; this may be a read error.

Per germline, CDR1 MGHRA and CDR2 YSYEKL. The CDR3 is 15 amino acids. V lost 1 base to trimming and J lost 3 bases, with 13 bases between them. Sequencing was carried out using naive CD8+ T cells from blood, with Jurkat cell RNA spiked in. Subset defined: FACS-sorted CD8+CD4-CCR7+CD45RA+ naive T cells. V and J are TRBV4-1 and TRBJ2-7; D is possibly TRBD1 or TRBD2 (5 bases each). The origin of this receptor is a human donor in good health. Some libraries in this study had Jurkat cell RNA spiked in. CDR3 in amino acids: CASSQVATGRYEQYF. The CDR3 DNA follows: TGCGCCAGCAGCCAAGTAGCGACGGGGCGCTACGAGCAGTACTTC.